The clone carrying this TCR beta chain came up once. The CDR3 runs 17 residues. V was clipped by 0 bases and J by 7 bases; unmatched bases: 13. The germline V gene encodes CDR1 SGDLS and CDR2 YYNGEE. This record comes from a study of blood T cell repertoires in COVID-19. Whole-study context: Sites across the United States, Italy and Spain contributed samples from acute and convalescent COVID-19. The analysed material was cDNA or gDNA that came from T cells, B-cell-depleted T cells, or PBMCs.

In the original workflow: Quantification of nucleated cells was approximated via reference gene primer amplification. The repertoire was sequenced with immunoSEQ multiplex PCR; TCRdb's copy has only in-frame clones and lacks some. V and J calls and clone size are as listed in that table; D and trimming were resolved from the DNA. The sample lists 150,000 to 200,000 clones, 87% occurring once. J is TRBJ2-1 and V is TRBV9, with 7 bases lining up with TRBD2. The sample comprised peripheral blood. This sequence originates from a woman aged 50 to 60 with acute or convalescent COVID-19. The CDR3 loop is CASSVEASGTYYNEQFF. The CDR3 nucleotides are TGTGCCAGCAGCGTAGAGGCTAGCGGTACATATTATAATGAGCAGTTCTTC.